A selection of T cell receptor beta chains follows, all from one sample in a study of T cell changes during pregnancy in multiple sclerosis. TCRdb keeps only in-frame clones here, not all; method: immunoSEQ multiplex PCR. The table lists approximately 97,000 clones, approximately 90% of them singletons. Here the sequenced sample was peripheral blood, taken in the second trimester of pregnancy. Receptor source: a female donor in good health, enrolled as a control in a pregnancy study. Each CDR3 is given with its conserved first and last residue. Fields, in order: J gene, clone size, D gene, V gene, CDR3 protein, CDR3 DNA. The D gene is left open where the match is weak. Clone size, where shown, is once, few, many, or a class for clones that have expanded.

TRBJ2-1 | . | TRBD2 | TRBV4-3 | CASSQDPRLALNNEQFF | TGCGCCAGCAGCCAAGATCCCCGACTAGCGCTAAACAATGAGCAGTTCTTC
TRBJ1-2 | few | TRBD1 | TRBV14 | CASSQQGTGGYTF | TGTGCCAGCAGCCAGCAGGGGACAGGGGGCTACACCTTC
TRBJ1-1 | . | . | TRBV19 | CASSGGRLGTEAFF | TGTGCCAGTAGTGGGGGCCGGCTGGGCACTGAAGCTTTCTTT
TRBJ2-6 | . | TRBD1 | TRBV5-1 | CASSQGQGSGANVLTF | TGCGCCAGCAGCCAGGGACAGGGCTCTGGGGCCAACGTCCTGACTTTC
TRBJ1-5 | . | TRBD1 | TRBV6-5 | CASSYSDRSNQPQHF | TGTGCCAGCAGTTACTCGGACAGGAGCAATCAGCCCCAGCATTTT
TRBJ2-3 | . | TRBD1 | TRBV13 | CASSSTGGSSTDTQYF | TGTGCCAGCAGCTCAACAGGGGGCTCTAGCACAGATACGCAGTATTTT
TRBJ2-7 | . | . | TRBV7-9 | CASSLEGGDGYEQYF | TGTGCCAGCAGCTTAGAAGGAGGGGACGGATACGAGCAGTACTTC
TRBJ2-7 | . | TRBD2 | TRBV2 | CASSQTSGTYEQYF | TGTGCCAGCAGCCAGACTAGCGGGACCTACGAGCAGTACTTC
TRBJ1-5 | few | TRBD1 | TRBV4-3 | CASSLTGTGNQPQHF | TGCGCCAGCAGCCTAACCGGGACAGGCAATCAGCCCCAGCATTTT
TRBJ1-1 | . | . | TRBV10-1 | CASSEETNAIREAFF | TGCGCCAGCAGTGAGGAGACAAACGCCATCCGAGAGGCTTTCTTT
TRBJ1-1 | . | . | TRBV5-1 | CASSRGPGEMNTEAFF | TGCGCCAGCAGCAGGGGACCGGGGGAGATGAACACTGAAGCTTTCTTT
TRBJ1-2 | . | . | TRBV30 | CAWSRGGGYTF | TGTGCCTGGAGTCGTGGGGGCGGCTACACCTTC
TRBJ1-1 | . | TRBD1 | TRBV7-8 | CASSPRQGRTEAFF | TGTGCCAGCAGCCCGAGACAGGGACGCACTGAAGCTTTCTTT
TRBJ2-5 | . | TRBD1 | TRBV12-5 | CASGAGTGGAETQYF | TGTGCTAGTGGTGCCGGGACAGGGGGGGCGGAGACCCAGTACTTC
TRBJ2-3 | . | TRBD1 | TRBV18 | CASSPFGTGGTDTQYF | TGTGCCAGCTCACCATTTGGGACAGGGGGCACAGATACGCAGTATTTT
TRBJ2-1 | . | TRBD2 | TRBV18 | CASSPSPSAGGYNEQFF | TGTGCCAGCTCACCGTCCCCGTCAGCGGGGGGGTACAATGAGCAGTTCTTC
TRBJ2-7 | . | TRBD1 | TRBV5-4 | CASSVPDRGIGEQYF | TGTGCCAGCAGCGTCCCGGACAGGGGAATAGGCGAGCAGTACTTC
TRBJ1-5 | . | TRBD1 | TRBV6-5 | CATQQGDQPQHF | TGTGCCACCCAACAGGGGGATCAGCCCCAGCATTTT
TRBJ1-2 | . | TRBD1 | TRBV7-9 | CASRTGTAAYGYTF | TGTGCCAGCAGGACAGGGACAGCAGCCTATGGCTACACCTTC
TRBJ2-5 | . | TRBD2 | TRBV6-5 | CASRLAGGSSETQYF | TGTGCCAGCAGACTAGCGGGGGGATCCTCGGAGACCCAGTACTTC
TRBJ1-5 | once | . | TRBV19 | CASSIGDLRNQPQHF | TGTGCCAGTAGTATAGGTGATTTACGGAATCAGCCCCAGCATTTT
TRBJ1-1 | . | . | TRBV5-4 | CASSLFQGSDEAFF | TGTGCCAGCAGCTTGTTTCAGGGGTCCGATGAAGCTTTCTTT
TRBJ1-6 | . | TRBD1 | TRBV18 | CASSPGTDSPLHF | TGTGCCAGCTCCCCGGGGACAGATTCACCCCTCCACTTT